The present T cell receptor (beta chain) was sequenced within a study of cytomegalovirus exposure and HLA in healthy donors. Study background: In an earlier analysis, around 100 million unique TCR beta sequences were found from 150 million to 200 million T cells.

PCR used 60 Vbeta primers and 13 Jbeta primers. Per the authors' pipeline: Some 10 million of tens of millions of unique TCR beta chains were shared, per a later count. Generated by immunoSEQ multiplex PCR, the TCRdb table keeps only in-frame clones and is missing some. D and trimming come from the DNA, and the V and J calls and clone size come from that table. In all, the sample yields under 90,000 clones. CDR3 length equals 14 residues. The germline CDR1 and CDR2 sequences are MNHEY and SVGAGI. Trimming cost V 4 bases and J 4 bases, with 10 bases left between them. Sequenced input: PBMCs. The gene calls are TRBV6-5 and TRBJ2-2, with a possible D match to TRBD1 (6 bases). The sequence was collected from a man aged 50 or older in good health and CMV-seropositive. The CDR3 sequence: CASSSRGRTGELFF. CDR3 bases: TGTGCCAGCAGTTCCAGGGGTCGCACCGGGGAGCTGTTTTTT.